Shown below are 9 T cell receptor beta chains from a single sample sequenced in a study of cytomegalovirus exposure and HLA in healthy donors. The data were produced by immunoSEQ multiplex PCR, yet TCRdb's version contains in-frame clones alone and is incomplete. The table lists 78,000 or so clones, about 93% of them singletons. The sequenced sample was PBMCs. The receptors come from a woman between 18 and 29 years old in good health and CMV-seropositive.

The chain uses TRBV19 and TRBJ1-2; D call uncertain. The CDR3 length is 15 residues. Germline V gene lookup returns CDR1 LNHDA and CDR2 SQIVND (reference sequence). Trimming shortened V by 3 bases and J by 4 bases, and 15 bases separated the two germline ends. As DNA, the CDR3 is TGTGCCAGTAGTATTGGAACAGCAAGTAGCTATGGCTACACCTTC. Encoded protein: CASSIGTASSYGYTF.

The V gene is TRBV11-2, the J gene TRBJ1-6; D possibly corresponds to TRBD1 (5 bases). V was trimmed by 5 bases and J by 9 bases, leaving 26 bases between them. The CDR3 sequence is 18 residues long. Per germline, CDR1 SGHAT and CDR2 FQNNGV. The CDR3 region is CASSQGGPKPSTLSPLHF. The CDR3 coding sequence is TGTGCCAGCAGCCAGGGAGGCCCCAAACCCTCCACGCTTTCACCCCTCCACTTT.

The rearrangement links TRBV5-1 to TRBJ1-1; TRBD1 matches at 7 bases. The trim removed 4 bases at V and 1 base at J, leaving 13 bases unmatched. CDR1 and CDR2 (germline): SGHRS, YFSETQ. The CDR3 contains 17 residues. The DNA of the CDR3 is TGCGCCAGCAGCCCGAGCACAGGGGATCCCGGGAACACTGAAGCTTTCTTT. Residues: CASSPSTGDPGNTEAFF.

The chain uses TRBV27 and TRBJ2-1; 11 bases fit TRBD1. CDR1 is MNHEY, CDR2 SMNVEV, per germline (reference sequence). The CDR3 has 15 residues. The junction had 3 bases not matched to a gene; V was cut back by 2 bases and J by 6 bases. CDR3 residues: CASSLKGQGGNEQFF. Written as DNA, the CDR3 is TGTGCCAGCAGTTTAAAGGGACAGGGGGGCAATGAGCAGTTCTTC.

This clone appeared a single time. In DNA form, the CDR3 reads TGCAGCGTTCACAGGGAGATGAACACTGAAGCTTTCTTT. Protein: CSVHREMNTEAFF. The chain links TRBV29-1 to TRBJ1-1, with a tentative D call TRBD1 (6 bases). V shed 5 bases and J shed 0 bases, with 10 bases lying between them. The length of the CDR3 is 13 residues. Germline loops: CDR1 SQVTM, CDR2 ANQGSEA.

This clone was observed once. The V call is TRBV4-3, the J call TRBJ1-1; possible D gene TRBD1, 6 bases. The CDR3 sequence is 15 residues long. Trimming cost V 5 bases and J 4 bases, with 17 bases left between them. Per germline, CDR1 LGHNA and CDR2 YSLEER. The CDR3 reads CASSKGGDRGTEAFF. CDR3 coding DNA: TGCGCCAGCAGCAAGGGGGGGGATAGGGGCACTGAAGCTTTCTTT.

The chain's CDR3 is CASSHRDRDEAFF. The CDR3 region has the DNA TGTGCCAGCAGCCACCGGGACAGGGATGAAGCTTTCTTT. The chain has TRBV9 and TRBJ1-1; the match to TRBD1 covers 9 bases. V gave up 4 bases and J gave up 7 bases; unmatched junction bases: 5. This CDR3 has 13 residues. Germline loops: CDR1 SGDLS, CDR2 YYNGEE.

The chain couples TRBV5-1 to TRBJ1-1; 7 positions agree with TRBD1. The CDR3 consists of 15 residues. CDR1 SGHRS and CDR2 YFSETQ come from the germline V gene. Germline trimming cut 4 bases from V and 1 base from J; bases unmatched to any gene: 7. CDR3 DNA: TGCGCCAGCAGCCGGACAGGTTTTGCGAACACTGAAGCTTTCTTT. Translation: CASSRTGFANTEAFF. The full variable domain, rest sourced from reference TRBV5-1 and TRBJ1-1, is KAGVTQTPRYLIKTRGQQVTLSCSPISGHRSVSWYQQTPGQGLQFLFEYFSETQRNKGNFPGRFSGRQFSNSRSEMNVSTLELGDSALYLCASSRTGFANTEAFFGQGTRLTVV.

The chain combines TRBV10-3 with TRBJ1-1; 8 positions match TRBD1. The CDR3 spans 14 residues. The germline V gene encodes CDR1 ENHRY and CDR2 SYGVKD. Trimming took 6 bases from V and 5 from J; bases not matched to a gene: 8. The chain's CDR3 is CAISKGQAGTEAFF. CDR3 sequence (DNA): TGTGCCATCAGCAAGGGACAGGCGGGTACTGAAGCTTTCTTT.